Below, one T cell receptor beta chain is given with its context. Its antigen is still unknown. Per germline, CDR1 KGHSH and CDR2 LQKENI. V lost 4 bases to trimming and J lost 2 bases, with 5 bases between them. The CDR3 contains 12 residues. Version v3.0 of the immunoSEQ assay was performed at survey level. A per-sample goal of about 35,000-55,000 T-cell genomes was targeted by sequencing. Repertoires were generated with immunoSEQ multiplex PCR, while TCRdb's copy carries only in-frame clones and drops some. Here the sample spans around 29,000 clones, 93% being singletons. This sample is drawn from a study of long-term antiretroviral therapy in people with HIV. Study outcomes and limitations: Blood, drawn from the mid-2000s to the late 2010s, may reflect older ART regimens. Among HIV repertoires, CDR3 length ranges were narrower than those of controls. Whichever time point was examined, clones expanded before ART dominated the repertoire.

The specimen was unsorted PBMCs, collected around 6.3 years after starting antiretroviral therapy. The chain employs TRBV18 and TRBJ1-1; D gene uncertain. This TCR was recovered from a middle-aged woman with HIV. In DNA form, the CDR3 reads TGTGCCAGCTCACTAGGTAACACTGAAGCTTTCTTT. Protein product: CASSLGNTEAFF.